The present T cell receptor beta chain was sequenced within a study of technical replicates of blood from several donors. Per the germline V gene, CDR1 is SEHNR and CDR2 is FQNEAQ (reference sequence). The CDR3 covers 15 residues. V lost 3 bases and J 5 bases, leaving 17 bases between the germline ends. Profiling relied on immunoSEQ multiplex PCR, and the TCRdb table lists in-frame clones only, not all of them. The data show over 70,000 clones, approximately 95% seen once. V and J are TRBV7-9 and TRBJ2-7, with D perhaps TRBD2 (7 bases). This clonotype was sampled from a human donor in good health. Source material: T cells isolated from PBMCs. DNA for the CDR3: TGTGCCAGCAGCTTTCATCTCGGGGGGCACGACGAGCAGTACTTC. It translates to CASSFHLGGHDEQYF.